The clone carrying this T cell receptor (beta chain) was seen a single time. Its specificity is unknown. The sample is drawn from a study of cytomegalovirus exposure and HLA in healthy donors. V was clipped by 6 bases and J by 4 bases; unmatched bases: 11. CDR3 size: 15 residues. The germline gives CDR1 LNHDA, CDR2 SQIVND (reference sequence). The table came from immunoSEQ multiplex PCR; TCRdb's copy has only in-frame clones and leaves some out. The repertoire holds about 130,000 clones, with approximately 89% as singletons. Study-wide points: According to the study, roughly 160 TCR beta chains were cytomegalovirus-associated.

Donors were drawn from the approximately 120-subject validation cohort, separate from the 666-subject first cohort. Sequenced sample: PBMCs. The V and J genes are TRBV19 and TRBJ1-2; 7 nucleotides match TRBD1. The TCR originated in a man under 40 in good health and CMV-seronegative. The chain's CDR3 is CASRGGAWWVYGYTF. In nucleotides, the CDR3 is TGTGCCAGTAGAGGGGGCGCCTGGTGGGTCTATGGCTACACCTTC.